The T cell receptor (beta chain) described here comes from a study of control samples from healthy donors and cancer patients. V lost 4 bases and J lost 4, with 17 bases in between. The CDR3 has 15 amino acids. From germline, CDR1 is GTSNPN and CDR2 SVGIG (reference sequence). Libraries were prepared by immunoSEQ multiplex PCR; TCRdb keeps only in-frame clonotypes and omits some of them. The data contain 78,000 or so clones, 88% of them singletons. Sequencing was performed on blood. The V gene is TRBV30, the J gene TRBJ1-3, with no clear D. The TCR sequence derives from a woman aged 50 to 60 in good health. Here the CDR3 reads CAWKLRSSAGNTIYF. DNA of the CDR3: TGTGCCTGGAAGCTCCGGTCTTCGGCAGGAAACACCATATATTTT.